These 21 T cell receptor beta chains originate from one sample sequenced in a study of shared clonotypes between healthy human individuals. This table comes from immunoSEQ multiplex PCR, and its TCRdb copy is limited to in-frame clones, with some not included. Here the sample spans millions of clones, more than 80% being singletons. The sample taken for sequencing was naive CD4+ T cells from PBMCs. Subset here: CD45RA+ positively selected. All receptors come from a young man in good health. Some clones in this sample may be carry-over from other donors' samples.

This sequence joins TRBV28 and TRBJ2-7; no definite D call. Trimming took 3 bases from V and 3 from J, leaving 15 bases between them. From germline, CDR1 is MDHEN and CDR2 SYDVKM. The CDR3 runs to 15 residues. CDR3 protein: CASSLIAQISYEQYF. In DNA, the CDR3 is TGTGCCAGCAGTTTGATTGCCCAGATCAGCTACGAGCAGTACTTC.

V gene TRBV6-1 combines with J gene TRBJ1-4; D uncertain. Deletions cut 5 bases from V and 7 bases from J, with 17 bases between. Germline CDR1 and CDR2: MNHNS and SASEGT. CDR3 length: 15 residues. The CDR3, as DNA: TGTGCCAGCAGTCCCTGGGGAGACAATGGTGAAAAACTGTTTTTT. Its protein product is CASSPWGDNGEKLFF.

J is TRBJ2-4 and V is TRBV18, with D possibly being TRBD2 (5 bases). The CDR3 covers 14 residues. Trimming took 1 base from V and 3 from J, leaving 7 bases between them. CDR1 and CDR2 (germline): KGHSH, LQKENI. The CDR3, as DNA: TGTGCCAGCTCACCACGCGAGGGCAAAAACATTCAGTACTTC. This codes for CASSPREGKNIQYF. Combining the CDR3 with reference TRBV18 and TRBJ2-4 gives the whole variable domain NAGVMQNPRHLVRRRGQEARLRCSPMKGHSHVYWYRQLPEEGLKFMVYLQKENIIDESGMPKERFSAEFPKEGPSILRIQQVVRGDSAAYFCASSPREGKNIQYFGAGTRLSVL.

The CDR3: CASSPRRRTGELFF. CDR3 sequence (DNA): TGTGCCAGCAGCCCCCGGCGGAGGACCGGGGAGCTGTTTTTT. V and J are TRBV4-2 and TRBJ2-2, with D maybe TRBD2 (5 bases). This CDR3 is 14 amino acids long. Trimming took 4 bases from V and 5 from J, leaving 11 bases between them. Germline lookup yields CDR1 LGHNA and CDR2 YNFKEQ.

The chain joins TRBV10-1 to TRBJ2-7; 12 bases line up with TRBD2. CDR1 is WNHNN and CDR2 is SYGVQD in the germline V gene (reference sequence). This CDR3 region has 18 residues. Losses at the gene ends were 1 base for V and 5 bases for J; bases not matched to a gene: 12. The CDR3 DNA reads TGCGCCAGCAGTGAGTACCGAACTAGCGGGGGGAAGATGCACGAGCAGTACTTC. It yields the protein CASSEYRTSGGKMHEQYF.

This clone was counted once. V usage is TRBV5-1 and J usage is TRBJ2-5, with 7 bases aligning to TRBD2. J gave up 2 bases and V 5 bases, and 9 bases lay outside the gene matches. Per germline, CDR1 SGHRS and CDR2 YFSETQ. CDR3 length equals 15 residues. DNA of the CDR3: TGCGCCAGCAGGGAGGGGACTACTATTCAAGAGACCCAGTACTTC. Protein: CASREGTTIQETQYF.

V is TRBV4-2 and J is TRBJ1-5, with D unclear. The CDR3 loop spans 18 amino acids. Germline V CDR1 and CDR2: LGHNA, YNFKEQ. Trimming took 0 bases from V and 0 from J, leaving 15 bases between them. This CDR3 reads CASSQDGGRMLSNQPQHF. The CDR3 coding sequence is TGTGCCAGCAGCCAAGATGGCGGCAGGATGCTTAGCAATCAGCCCCAGCATTTT.

V and J are TRBV2 and TRBJ1-5; TRBD1 might be the D (5 bases). Germline loops: CDR1 SNHLY, CDR2 FYNNEI. The CDR3 covers 15 residues. Trimming pared 4 bases from V and 7 bases from J, leaving 17 bases between. The CDR3 here is CASSGDFKGGQPQHF. As DNA, the CDR3 is TGTGCCAGCAGTGGGGACTTCAAGGGTGGACAGCCCCAGCATTTT.

The V gene is TRBV14, the J gene TRBJ2-2, with D perhaps TRBD1 (5 bases). Germline loops: CDR1 SGHDN, CDR2 FVKESK. The CDR3 runs to 16 residues. The V end was cut by 2 bases, the J end by 4 bases, with 14 bases between. The CDR3 protein is CASSQIPGRTTGELFF. For the CDR3, the DNA is TGTGCCAGCAGCCAAATACCAGGGCGAACCACCGGGGAGCTGTTTTTT.

The V call is TRBV28, the J call TRBJ2-2; perhaps TRBD2 as D (5 bases). This CDR3 region has 15 residues. Germline loops: CDR1 MDHEN, CDR2 SYDVKM. Trimming took off 2 bases at V and 5 bases at J, with 12 bases between the two ends. In DNA, the CDR3 is TGTGCCAGCAGTTTAGCCCGTAGAGGGACCGGGGAGCTGTTTTTT. This encodes CASSLARRGTGELFF.

The V and J genes are TRBV29-1 and TRBJ2-7; D possibly corresponds to TRBD2 (6 bases). This CDR3 has 14 residues. Germline V lookup: CDR1 SQVTM, CDR2 ANQGSEA. V lost 5 bases, J lost 0 bases, and 14 bases lay in between. The CDR3 DNA reads as TGCAGCGTTTTAGGACGGGGGAGCTCCTACGAGCAGTACTTC. Residues: CSVLGRGSSYEQYF.

The chain carries TRBV2 and TRBJ1-4; D is unresolved. V lost 6 bases and J 3 bases, leaving 11 bases between the germline ends. The germline CDR1 and CDR2 sequences are SNHLY and FYNNEI. The CDR3 is 14 residues long. The CDR3 bases are TGTGCCAGCAGCGGGAGGGCCCCTAATGAAAAACTGTTTTTT. Protein sequence: CASSGRAPNEKLFF.

The V call is TRBV9, the J call TRBJ2-3; 9 bases agree with TRBD2. This CDR3 comprises 16 residues. Germline assignment: CDR1 SGDLS and CDR2 YYNGEE. Trimming at V came to 0 bases and at J to 2 bases, leaving 4 bases not matched to a gene. In DNA form, the CDR3 reads TGTGCCAGCAGCGTAGGAGCGGGAGGTATCACAGATACGCAGTATTTT. Encoded protein: CASSVGAGGITDTQYF.

The V call is TRBV6-5, the J call TRBJ1-2; D may be TRBD1 (6 bases). Looked up from germline, CDR1 is MNHEY and CDR2 is SVGAGI. The V end was cut by 5 bases, the J end by 4 bases, with 14 bases between. The CDR3 sequence is 14 residues long. CDR3 residues: CASSTSTGLYGYTF. The CDR3 nucleotides read TGTGCCAGCAGTACATCGACAGGCCTCTATGGCTACACCTTC.

The chain couples TRBV6-5 to TRBJ1-4; D not certain. This CDR3 contains 12 residues. V lost 4 bases and J lost 4, with 4 bases in between. Germline V gene data show CDR1 as MNHEY and CDR2 as SVGAGI. CDR3 loop: CASSSLNEKLFF. CDR3 bases: TGTGCCAGCAGTTCGCTTAATGAAAAACTGTTTTTT.

The DNA for the CDR3 is TGCGCCAGCAGCCAAGTGGGGCGGGCCCTAAACACCGGGGAGCTGTTTTTT. Translating it yields CASSQVGRALNTGELFF. The rearrangement joins TRBV4-1 to TRBJ2-2; TRBD1 or TRBD2 may be the D gene (5 bases each). Germline lookup yields CDR1 MGHRA and CDR2 YSYEKL. With 1 base removed from V and 2 bases from J, the gap between germline ends came to 14 bases. The CDR3 is made up of 17 amino acids.

This rearrangement joins TRBV10-3 to TRBJ2-1; D might be TRBD1 or TRBD2, each matching 5 bases. V was pared by 4 bases and J by 2 bases, with 12 bases between. The CDR3 contains 15 residues. From germline, CDR1 is ENHRY and CDR2 SYGVKD. The CDR3 region has the DNA TGTGCCATCAGTGGTGGGACCCCTCCCTACAATGAGCAGTTCTTC. Translating it yields CAISGGTPPYNEQFF.

The chain uses TRBV5-4 and TRBJ2-7; possible D gene TRBD2, 6 bases. Germline assignment: CDR1 SGHNT and CDR2 YYREEE (reference sequence). This CDR3 comprises 14 residues. Trimming left V 2 bases short and J 7 bases short, with 16 bases between. The CDR3 reads CASSLVVTAGEQYF. CDR3 bases: TGTGCCAGCAGCTTAGTCGTGACCGCGGGAGAGCAGTACTTC. Filled out from reference TRBV5-4 and TRBJ2-7, the complete variable domain reads ETGVTQSPTHLIKTRGQQVTLRCSSQSGHNTVSWYQQALGQGPQFIFQYYREEENGRGNFPPRFSGLQFPNYSSELNVNALELDDSALYLCASSLVVTAGEQYFGPGTRLTVT.

About this clone itself: Other DNA sequences in the sample encode the same CDR3. This chain connects TRBV11-3 to TRBJ2-7, with a possible D match to TRBD1 (6 bases). This CDR3 is built from 14 residues. Germline CDR1 reads SGHNT; CDR2 reads YENEEA. Trimming took 1 base from V and 1 from J, leaving 8 bases between them. CDR3: CASSLGGGSYEQYF. The CDR3 coding sequence is TGTGCCAGCAGCTTAGGAGGGGGTTCCTACGAGCAGTACTTC.

Concerning this clone: The sample holds other DNA sequences that translate to the same CDR3. The DNA for the CDR3 is TGTGCCAGCAGTTTCCCCGGGAGCAGCACAGATACGCAGTATTTT. It translates to CASSFPGSSTDTQYF. The V and J genes are TRBV28 and TRBJ2-3, with D maybe TRBD2 (6 bases). Germline V CDR1 and CDR2: MDHEN, SYDVKM. V was trimmed by 3 bases and J by 0 bases, leaving 10 bases between them. The CDR3 is 15 amino acids.

J is TRBJ2-5 and V is TRBV30; 7 bases are a match to TRBD2. Trimming removed 1 base from V and 0 bases from J; junction bases left unmatched: 2. There are 14 residues in the CDR3. Germline CDR1 reads GTSNPN; CDR2 reads SVGIG (reference sequence). CDR3 amino acids: CAWSAGGYQETQYF. CDR3 sequence (DNA): TGTGCCTGGAGTGCCGGGGGGTACCAAGAGACCCAGTACTTC.